Each of the 15 T cell receptor delta chains below was sequenced from the same sample in a study of gamma-delta T cells after stem cell transplantation. TCRdb fed the RT-PCR reads into CATT to redo clone calling. The sample records roughly 14,000 delta-chain clones, less than 10% being singletons. The material sequenced was gamma-delta T cells. Receptors originate from a human donor. It is not recorded whose cells these are; they may come from a transplant donor.

This clone was seen a handful of times. TCRdb shows a much larger clone's protein in place of this DNA's translation, and the two differ at residues 4 and 13, likely through a read error; the protein shown is translated from the DNA. V and J are TRDV2 and TRDJ1; 11 bases align to TRDD3. The CDR3 loop spans 19 amino acids. The V gene's germline CDR1 is GEAIGNYY and CDR2 EKD. Trimming removed 5 bases from V and 1 base from J; junction bases left unmatched: 17. This chain's CDR3 is CACGKLSMGDTRSTDKLIF. The CDR3 DNA follows: TGTGCCTGTGGCAAACTGTCAATGGGGGATACGCGTAGCACCGATAAACTCATCTTT.

This clone was counted between two and nine times. Germline and junction disagree at one end, which may indicate a read error. V is TRDV2 and J is TRDJ1; the match to TRDD3 covers 8 bases. The CDR3 is 15 amino acids. CDR1 is GEAIGNYY and CDR2 is EKD in the germline V gene. Written as DNA, the CDR3 is TGTGCCTGTGACATACTCACTGGGGATACCGATAACCTCATCTTT. Its translation: CACDILTGDTDNLIF.

This clone was counted only a few times. The TCRdb protein comes from a much larger clone and disagrees with this DNA's translation at residue 17, likely due to a read error; the protein given here is derived from the DNA. V usage is TRDV2 and J usage is TRDJ1; 7 bases are shared with TRDD3. Germline V lookup: CDR1 GEAIGNYY, CDR2 EKD. This CDR3 comprises 21 residues. Here the CDR3 DNA reads TGTGCCTGTGACACCCTCAATCTCGTACTGGGGACTAGATCGTACACCAATAAACTCATCTTT. Translating it yields CACDTLNLVLGTRSYTNKLIF.

The table lists this clone with a few counts. The protein TCRdb lists belongs to a much larger clone and differs from this DNA's translation at residue 3, which points to a read error; the protein shown is made from the DNA. The genes are TRDV1 and TRDJ1, with a weak D call TRDD3 (6 bases). This CDR3 contains 23 residues. Germline V gene data show CDR1 as TSWWSYY and CDR2 as QGS. The CDR3 spells CAHGELVPKAYRPLVGDTDKLIF. CDR3 in DNA: TGTGCTCATGGGGAACTAGTCCCTAAAGCCTATCGGCCCCTGGTGGGGGACACCGATAAACTCATCTTT.

This clone appeared many times. TCRdb has a much larger clone's protein, which differs at residue 7 from the translation of this DNA, likely because of a read error; what is shown is the protein translated from the DNA. Other DNA variants within this sample encode the same CDR3. This chain links TRDV2 with TRDJ1, with 12 nucleotides matching TRDD3. V was clipped by 3 bases and J by 1 base; unmatched bases: 8. The CDR3 loop spans 17 amino acids. CDR1 is GEAIGNYY and CDR2 is EKD in the germline V gene. The CDR3 loop reads CACDSLLGDTVTDKLIF. The CDR3 DNA follows: TGTGCCTGTGACTCTCTCCTGGGGGATACGGTCACCGATAAACTCATCTTT.

This clone has more than one count but fewer than ten. TCRdb assigns this DNA the protein of a much larger clone, which departs from its translation at residue 14; this likely reflects a read error, and the protein shown comes from translating the DNA. The J gene is TRDJ1, the V gene TRDV1, with 11 bases fitting TRDD3. The CDR3 contains 22 residues. CDR1 is TSWWSYY, CDR2 QGS, per germline. V dropped 4 bases and J dropped 0; count of bases not matched to a gene: 22. The CDR3 is CALGAPPMWGIRHSLYTDKLIF. The DNA for the CDR3 is TGTGCTCTTGGGGCTCCTCCTATGTGGGGGATACGACACTCTTTGTACACCGATAAACTCATCTTT.

As for this clone: A far larger clone is only one base removed, so a read error is likely. Other DNA variants within this sample encode the same CDR3. V is TRDV2 and J is TRDJ1, with TRDD3 matching over 13 bases. V lost 0 bases to trimming and J lost 5 bases; unmatched junction nucleotides: 8. The length of the CDR3 is 17 residues. Germline values: CDR1 GEAIGNYY, CDR2 EKD. The CDR3 sequence is CACDTLTGGYVSDKLIF. CDR3 nucleotides: TGTGCCTGTGACACCCTGACTGGGGGATACGTATCTGATAAACTCATCTTT.

To note about this clone: For this DNA, TCRdb reports the protein of a much larger clone, which diverges at residue 4, most likely from a read error; the protein presented here is translated directly from the DNA. The genes are TRDV2 and TRDJ1; 10 nucleotides match TRDD3. The CDR3 extends over 20 amino acids. Unmatched junction bases numbered 20, after V lost 5 bases and J lost 0 bases. The germline gives CDR1 GEAIGNYY, CDR2 EKD. CDR3 nucleotides: TGTGCCTGTGGCCCCCTTACTGGGGGATCATCCGCCCTGTACACCGATAAACTCATCTTT. Translation gives CACGPLTGGSSALYTDKLIF.

Points on this clone: This may be a read error: a much more frequent sequence differs by one nucleotide. This chain uses TRDV2 with TRDJ1, with TRDD3 matching over 8 bases. Germline V gene lookup returns CDR1 GEAIGNYY and CDR2 EKD. This CDR3 comprises 18 residues. The V and J ends lost 2 bases and 3 bases, in that order; junction bases with no gene match: 16. The CDR3 DNA reads as TGTGCCTGTGACATGAGATCTGTGGGATACGCGGGGGCCGATAAACTCATCTTT. This encodes CACDMRSVGYAGADKLIF.

This clone showed up just a few times. With only one base between it and a far larger clone, this is likely a read error. The identical CDR3 is also encoded by other nucleotide sequences in the sample. The V and J genes are TRDV2 and TRDJ1; possibly TRDD2 or TRDD3 for D (5 bases each). Trimming stripped 3 bases from V and 0 bases from J, with 25 bases between. The germline gives CDR1 GEAIGNYY, CDR2 EKD. The CDR3 spans 19 residues. The CDR3 loop reads CACDPTTHTGGSYTDKLIF. The CDR3 nucleotides are TGTGCCTGTGACCCTACTACCCACACTGGAGGATCGTACACCGATAAACTCATCTTT.

Ten or more counts support this clone. A read error likely explains why the TCRdb protein, taken from a much larger clone, differs from this DNA's translation at residue 13; the protein shown is translated from the DNA. The V gene is TRDV2, the J gene TRDJ1; maybe TRDD3 (6 bases). CDR1 is GEAIGNYY and CDR2 is EKD in the germline V gene. The CDR3 runs to 17 residues. As DNA, the CDR3 is TGTGCCTGTGACACAGTCGGGGATCTGGCCTACACCTATAAACTCATCTTT. It yields the protein CACDTVGDLAYTYKLIF.

A note on this clone: One base separates it from a far larger clone, so it is likely a read error. At the DNA level, this CDR3 is encoded by other sequences in the same sample as well. V usage is TRDV2 and J usage is TRDJ1; 8 positions match TRDD3. This CDR3 has 19 residues. Germline values: CDR1 GEAIGNYY, CDR2 EKD. With V trimmed by 3 bases and J by 0 bases, 17 bases remained unmatched. The CDR3 sequence is CACDPTTHTGGSYTDKLIF. The CDR3 DNA reads as TGTGCCTGTGACCCTACTACCCACACTGGGGGGTCGTACACCGATAAACTCATCTTT.

This clone turned up a few times. The chain recombines TRDV1 with TRDJ1, with 9 bases matching TRDD3. V shed 11 bases, J shed 5 bases, and the junction held 18 bases outside the gene matches. CDR1 is TSWWSYY and CDR2 is QGS in the germline V gene. This CDR3 is 16 amino acids long. The CDR3 sequence is CASGAPTALGEDKLIF. CDR3 nucleotides: TGTGCTAGTGGAGCCCCTACGGCACTGGGGGAAGATAAACTCATCTTT.

A few counts support this clone. Additional DNA sequences in this sample encode the identical CDR3. The gene calls are TRDV2 and TRDJ1; possibly TRDD3 for D (6 bases). The germline V and J ends were trimmed by 3 bases and 8 bases, with 24 bases remaining between them. Germline CDR1 GEAIGNYY, CDR2 EKD. CDR3 length: 16 amino acids. CDR3 protein: CACDPVKGLGRAKLIF. CDR3 DNA sequence: TGTGCCTGTGACCCCGTTAAGGGACTGGGAAGAGCAAAACTCATCTTT.

This clone was seen a few times. TCRdb assigns this DNA the protein of a much larger clone, which departs from its translation at residue 10; this likely reflects a read error, and the protein shown comes from translating the DNA. The rearrangement joins TRDV2 to TRDJ3, with D perhaps matching TRDD3 (5 bases). Trimming stripped 0 bases from V and 2 bases from J, with 13 bases between. The CDR3 runs to 18 residues. Germline V gives CDR1 GEAIGNYY, CDR2 EKD. The CDR3 here is CACDTGMTNPWDTRQMFF. The CDR3 bases are TGTGCCTGTGACACCGGGATGACGAACCCCTGGGACACCCGACAGATGTTTTTC.